This is a list of T cell receptor beta chains from one sample in a study of blood T cell repertoires in COVID-19. Clones were read by immunoSEQ multiplex PCR, and TCRdb kept only the in-frame ones, dropping some. The repertoire has about 220,000 clones, 75% to 85% of them found once; the top ten carry 2% to 3%. Sequencing was carried out using peripheral blood. All receptors come from a woman in her seventies with COVID-19, enrolled during active disease. The CDR3 runs from the conserved cysteine through the conserved F or W. The D gene is left open where the match is weak. Clone size, where shown, is once, few, many, or a class for clones that have expanded.

j_gene	d_gene	v_gene	abundance	CDR3nt	CDR3aa
TRBJ2-3	-	TRBV11-1	few	TGTGCCAGCAGCCCCGACGGGACTAGCACAGATACGCAGTATTTT	CASSPDGTSTDTQYF
TRBJ2-1	-	TRBV7-2	few	TGTGCCAGCAGCCTTGGACAGCCTGTCTACAATGAGCAGTTCTTC	CASSLGQPVYNEQFF
TRBJ1-2	-	TRBV6-2/TRBV6-3	-	TGTGCCAGCAGCTCCCTCAGGGCCGGGAACTATGGCTACACCTTC	CASSSLRAGNYGYTF
TRBJ2-7	TRBD1	TRBV7-2	-	TGTGCCACCCGAGACAGGGGGTCCTACGAGCAGTACTTC	CATRDRGSYEQYF
TRBJ2-3	-	TRBV9	-	TGTGCCAGCAGCTCCCTGTGGGGCGGAGATACGCAGTATTTT	CASSSLWGGDTQYF
TRBJ2-7	-	TRBV7-2	-	TGTGCCAGCAGCTCCCTCCCAGGGATTGGCGAGCAGTACTTC	CASSSLPGIGEQYF
TRBJ1-1	TRBD1	TRBV19	-	TGTGCCAGTAGTATCAGGACAGGGAACGAGGCGGGGACTGAAGCTTTCTTT	CASSIRTGNEAGTEAFF
TRBJ1-1	-	TRBV9	once	TGTGCCAGCAGCTACCTTGGGGGGGCTGAAGCTTTCTTT	CASSYLGGAEAFF
TRBJ2-2	-	TRBV30	-	TGTGCCTGGAGTGTAGGGGGGAACACCGGGGAGCTGTTTTTT	CAWSVGGNTGELFF
TRBJ1-1	TRBD1	TRBV6-2/TRBV6-3	-	TGTGCCAGCAGTTACAGGCAGGGGGCGAGGGAAGCTTTCTTT	CASSYRQGAREAFF
TRBJ2-1	-	TRBV29-1	-	TGCAGCGTTGAAGCGGTGTCGAGCTCCTACAATGAGCAGTTCTTC	CSVEAVSSSYNEQFF
TRBJ2-7	TRBD1	TRBV7-3	-	TGTGCCAGCAGCCTGACAGGGGAGGTTGGCGAGCAGTACTTC	CASSLTGEVGEQYF
TRBJ1-6	TRBD1	TRBV6-5	-	TGTGCCATCGTTGACAGGGACGATTCACCCCTCCACTTT	CAIVDRDDSPLHF
TRBJ2-1	TRBD2	TRBV5-1	-	TGCGCCAGCAGCTTGGTAGCGGGACTGGTTGAGCAGTTCTTC	CASSLVAGLVEQFF
TRBJ1-1	-	TRBV4-2	-	TGTGCCAGCAGCCATCCACGCGGGGGGGACACTGAAGCTTTCTTT	CASSHPRGGDTEAFF
TRBJ1-6	-	TRBV7-9	few	TGTGCCAGCAGCCTGGCTGAGGGTAATTCACCCCTCCACTTT	CASSLAEGNSPLHF
TRBJ2-5	-	TRBV10-2	-	TGCGCCAGCAGTGATAAAGAGACCCAGTACTTC	CASSDKETQYF
TRBJ2-7	TRBD2	TRBV5-1	-	TGCGCCAGCAGCTTGGGACTAGCGGGAGGAATCGGGCACGAGCAGTACTTC	CASSLGLAGGIGHEQYF
TRBJ2-3	TRBD2	TRBV4-1	-	TGCGCCAGCAGCCAGGGACTAGCGGGGGTCATATCTAGCACAGATACGCAGTATTTT	CASSQGLAGVISSTDTQYF
TRBJ1-1	-	TRBV5-1	-	TGCGCCAGCAGCTCGACGCCAGGGAACACTGAAGCTTTCTTT	CASSSTPGNTEAFF
TRBJ1-6	-	TRBV4-2	-	TGTGCCAGCAGCCAAGATTTGAGCCGGTATAATTCACCCCTCCACTTT	CASSQDLSRYNSPLHF
TRBJ1-2	-	TRBV27	-	TGTGCCAGCAGGGCGGCCGGGGGGAACTATGGCTACACCTTC	CASRAAGGNYGYTF
TRBJ2-7	-	TRBV5-1	-	TGCGCCAGCAGGACCGGGACTCAAGCCTACGAGCAGTACTTC	CASRTGTQAYEQYF
TRBJ1-6	-	TRBV10-3	-	TGTGCCATCAGTATTACAGGGAACGTTAATTCACCCCTCCACTTT	CAISITGNVNSPLHF
TRBJ1-2	TRBD1	TRBV14	-	TGTGCCAGCAGCAAAGGGGGACGAGGGGGCGCAAATGGCTACACCTTC	CASSKGGRGGANGYTF
TRBJ2-1	TRBD2	TRBV16	once	TGTGCCAGCAGCCAACCCGGGGGGTATTACAATGAGCAGTTCTTC	CASSQPGGYYNEQFF
TRBJ1-6	-	TRBV27	-	TGTGCCAGCAGTTTATCCCACCCTAGCTCCTATAATTCACCCCTCCACTTT	CASSLSHPSSYNSPLHF
TRBJ1-1	TRBD1	TRBV7-2	-	TGTGCCAGCAGCTTAGCCACAGGGGGCACTGAAGCTTTCTTT	CASSLATGGTEAFF
TRBJ2-1	TRBD1	TRBV30	-	TGTGCCTGGGATCCAGGACAGGGAGACTACAATGAGCAGTTCTTC	CAWDPGQGDYNEQFF
TRBJ1-2	TRBD1	TRBV6-5	-	TGTGCCAGCAGCCGGACAGGGGGCATTGGCTACACCTTC	CASSRTGGIGYTF
TRBJ1-2	TRBD1	TRBV4-3	few	TGCGCCAGCAGCCAAAGGGACAGGGATCGTGGCTACACCTTC	CASSQRDRDRGYTF
TRBJ2-3	-	TRBV7-2	few	TGTGCCAGCAGCTTAACGACTTACAACACAGATACGCAGTATTTT	CASSLTTYNTDTQYF
TRBJ1-1	-	TRBV18	-	TGTGCCAGCCGTGCGGGGGCGGGTAACACTGAAGCTTTCTTT	CASRAGAGNTEAFF
TRBJ2-4	-	TRBV3-1/TRBV3-2	-	TGTGCCAGCAGCCAAGGACTGACGATGGTCATTCAGTACTTC	CASSQGLTMVIQYF
TRBJ2-3	-	TRBV9	-	TGTGCCAGCAGCGTAGGGAGTCTGGCAGATACGCAGTATTTT	CASSVGSLADTQYF
TRBJ1-2	TRBD1	TRBV12-5	-	TGTGCTAGTGGCGACTCAAGGGGACAGGGGTCGCGTGGCTACACCTTC	CASGDSRGQGSRGYTF
TRBJ1-5	TRBD1	TRBV19	-	TGTGCCAGTGCCCCCATAGTGGGACAGGGGTTTTTAGATCAGCCCCAGCATTTT	CASAPIVGQGFLDQPQHF
TRBJ1-1	-	TRBV12-3/TRBV12-4	-	TGTGCCAGCAGCCGAGGGGGGGCTGAAGCTTTCTTT	CASSRGGAEAFF
TRBJ1-2	-	TRBV19	-	TGTGCCAGTAGTATAGGGACGGGAGATGGCTACACCTTC	CASSIGTGDGYTF
TRBJ2-2	TRBD1	TRBV18	few	TGTGCCAGCTCACCGGGACAGGGGAACACCGGGGAGCTGTTTTTT	CASSPGQGNTGELFF
TRBJ1-4	TRBD1	TRBV28	few	TGTGCCAGCAGTTCTCAACAGGGGGCAATGGAAAAACTGTTTTTT	CASSSQQGAMEKLFF
TRBJ1-1	-	TRBV3-1/TRBV3-2	-	TGTGCCAGCAGCCCCCCGGCAGGGGACACTGAAGCTTTCTTT	CASSPPAGDTEAFF
TRBJ1-2	-	TRBV3-1/TRBV3-2	-	TGTGCCAGCAGCCAAGTACAGGGCCCTTATCTAGGCTATGGCTACACCTTC	CASSQVQGPYLGYGYTF
TRBJ1-1	-	TRBV7-3	-	TGTGCCAGCAGCTTAATGGGGGCCGGGAACACTGAAGCTTTCTTT	CASSLMGAGNTEAFF
TRBJ2-1	-	TRBV9	-	TGTGCCAGCAGCGTCGGACAACCCTACAATGAGCAGTTCTTC	CASSVGQPYNEQFF
TRBJ1-2	-	TRBV9	once	TGTGCCAGCAGCCCCACGGGTGGGAACTATGGCTACACCTTC	CASSPTGGNYGYTF
TRBJ1-2	TRBD1	TRBV29-1	-	TGCAGCGTTTTACGTTGGACAGGATCTTATGGCTACACCTTC	CSVLRWTGSYGYTF
TRBJ1-1	-	TRBV29-1	few	TGCAGCGTTGCAAAAGGGAGTGGCACTGAAGCTTTCTTT	CSVAKGSGTEAFF
TRBJ2-5	-	TRBV11-2	once	TGTGCCAGCAGCTTAGATCTGCTAGGAGAGACCCAGTACTTC	CASSLDLLGETQYF